A few counts support the clone carrying this T cell receptor (beta chain). The entry originates in a study of blood T cell repertoires in COVID-19. Overall study context: Nucleic acid was either cDNA or gDNA, and it came from T cells, B-cell-depleted T cells, or PBMCs.

The assay was immunoSEQ multiplex PCR, and TCRdb's table has in-frame clones only and misses some. Of approximately 270,000 clones listed, 85% to 90% are singletons. The sequence derives from a man aged 35-49 years who had recovered from COVID-19. The sequencing input was PBMCs or T cells enriched from blood (not recorded which).

The CDR3: CARSLSPGGFCNEQFF. For the CDR3, the DNA is TGTGCCAGAAGCTTGTCGCCAGGGGGTTTTTGCAATGAGCAGTTCTTC. This chain joins TRBV5-3 and TRBJ2-1, with 7 bases identical to TRBD1. TRBV5-3 is sorted into the ORF group, with uncertain function. There are 16 residues in the CDR3. Trimming removed 1 base from V and 6 bases from J; junction bases left unmatched: 10.